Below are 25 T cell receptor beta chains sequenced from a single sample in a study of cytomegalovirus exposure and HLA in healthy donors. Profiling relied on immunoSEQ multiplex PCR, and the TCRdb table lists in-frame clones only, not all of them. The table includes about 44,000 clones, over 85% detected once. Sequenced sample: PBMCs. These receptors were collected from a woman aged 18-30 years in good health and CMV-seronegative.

The CDR3 sequence is CASRPPGNEQYF. The CDR3 nucleotides are TGTGCCAGCAGACCGCCAGGAAACGAGCAGTACTTC. This rearrangement joins TRBV27 to TRBJ2-7; the D is unclear. CDR3 size: 12 residues. In germline, CDR1 is MNHEY, CDR2 SMNVEV (reference sequence). V dropped 6 bases and J dropped 5 bases, with 11 bases sitting between them.

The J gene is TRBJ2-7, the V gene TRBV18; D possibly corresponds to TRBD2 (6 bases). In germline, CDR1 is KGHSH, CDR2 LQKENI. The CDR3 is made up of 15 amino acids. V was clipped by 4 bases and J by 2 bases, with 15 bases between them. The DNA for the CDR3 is TGTGCCAGCTCACTCCCCGGCAGGGAGGCCTACGAGCAGTACTTC. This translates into CASSLPGREAYEQYF.

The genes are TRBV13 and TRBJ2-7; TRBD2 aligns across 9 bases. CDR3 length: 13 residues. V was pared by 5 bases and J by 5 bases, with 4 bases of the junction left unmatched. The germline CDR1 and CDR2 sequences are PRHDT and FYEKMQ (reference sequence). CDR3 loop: CASSSGTSNEQYF. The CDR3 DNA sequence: TGTGCCAGCAGCAGTGGGACTAGCAACGAGCAGTACTTC.

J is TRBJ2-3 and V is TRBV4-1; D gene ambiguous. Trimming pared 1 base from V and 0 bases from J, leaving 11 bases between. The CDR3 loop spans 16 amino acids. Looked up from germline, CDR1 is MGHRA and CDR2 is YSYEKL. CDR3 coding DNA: TGCGCCAGCAGCCAAGCGAATCTAATTAGCACAGATACGCAGTATTTT. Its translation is CASSQANLISTDTQYF.

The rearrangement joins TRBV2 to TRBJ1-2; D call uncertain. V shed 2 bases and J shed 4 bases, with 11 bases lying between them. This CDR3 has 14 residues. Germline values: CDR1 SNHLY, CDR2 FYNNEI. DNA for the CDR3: TGTGCCAGCAGTGAATCGGAAGAGGGCTATGGCTACACCTTC. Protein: CASSESEEGYGYTF.

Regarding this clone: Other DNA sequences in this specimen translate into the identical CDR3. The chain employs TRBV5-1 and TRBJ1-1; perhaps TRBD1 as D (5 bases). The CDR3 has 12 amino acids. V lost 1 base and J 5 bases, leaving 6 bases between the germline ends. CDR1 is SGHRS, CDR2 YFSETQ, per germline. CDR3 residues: CASSLQGTEAFF. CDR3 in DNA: TGCGCCAGCAGCTTGCAGGGTACTGAAGCTTTCTTT. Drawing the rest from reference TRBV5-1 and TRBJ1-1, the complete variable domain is KAGVTQTPRYLIKTRGQQVTLSCSPISGHRSVSWYQQTPGQGLQFLFEYFSETQRNKGNFPGRFSGRQFSNSRSEMNVSTLELGDSALYLCASSLQGTEAFFGQGTRLTVV.

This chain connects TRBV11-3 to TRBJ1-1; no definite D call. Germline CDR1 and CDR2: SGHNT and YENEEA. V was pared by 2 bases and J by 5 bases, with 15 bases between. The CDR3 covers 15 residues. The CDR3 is CASSLRTASGTEAFF. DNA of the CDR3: TGTGCCAGCAGCTTACGCACAGCCTCGGGGACTGAAGCTTTCTTT.

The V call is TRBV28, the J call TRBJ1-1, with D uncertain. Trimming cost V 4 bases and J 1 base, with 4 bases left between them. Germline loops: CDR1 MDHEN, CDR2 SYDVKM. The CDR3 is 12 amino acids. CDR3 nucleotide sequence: TGTGCCAGCAGTTATAAGAACACTGAAGCTTTCTTT. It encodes CASSYKNTEAFF. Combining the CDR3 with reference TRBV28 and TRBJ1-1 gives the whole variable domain DVKVTQSSRYLVKRTGEKVFLECVQDMDHENMFWYRQDPGLGLRLIYFSYDVKMKEKGDIPEGYSVSREKKERFSLILESASTNQTSMYLCASSYKNTEAFFGQGTRLTVV.

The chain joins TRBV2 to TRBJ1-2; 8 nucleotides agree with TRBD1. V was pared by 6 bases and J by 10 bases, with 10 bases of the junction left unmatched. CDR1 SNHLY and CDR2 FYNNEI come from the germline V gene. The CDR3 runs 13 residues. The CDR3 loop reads CASRAGTGLSYTF. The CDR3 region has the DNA TGTGCCAGCAGGGCCGGGACAGGACTATCCTACACCTTC.

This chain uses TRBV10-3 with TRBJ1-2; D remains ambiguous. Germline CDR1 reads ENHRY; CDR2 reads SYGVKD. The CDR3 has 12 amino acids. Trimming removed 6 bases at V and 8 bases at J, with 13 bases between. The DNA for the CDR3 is TGTGCCATCAGGCCGGGTGGAGAGGGCTACACCTTC. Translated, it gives CAIRPGGEGYTF.

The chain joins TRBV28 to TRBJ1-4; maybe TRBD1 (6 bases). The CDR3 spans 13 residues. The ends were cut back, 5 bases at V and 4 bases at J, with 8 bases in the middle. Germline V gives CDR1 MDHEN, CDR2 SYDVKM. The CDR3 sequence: CASSQGSNEKLFF. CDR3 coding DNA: TGTGCCAGCAGTCAGGGGAGTAATGAAAAACTGTTTTTT.

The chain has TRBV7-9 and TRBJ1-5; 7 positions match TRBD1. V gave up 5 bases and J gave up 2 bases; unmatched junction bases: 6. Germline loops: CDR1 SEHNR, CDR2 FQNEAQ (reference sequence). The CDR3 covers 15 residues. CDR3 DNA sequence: TGTGCCAGCAGCCCTCCAGGACAGGGCAATCAGCCCCAGCATTTT. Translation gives CASSPPGQGNQPQHF.

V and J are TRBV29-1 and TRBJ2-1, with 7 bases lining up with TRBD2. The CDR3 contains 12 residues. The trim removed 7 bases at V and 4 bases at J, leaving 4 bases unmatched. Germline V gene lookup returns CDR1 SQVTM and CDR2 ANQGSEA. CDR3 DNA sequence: TGCAGCGCTTCTAGCGGATACAATGAGCAGTTCTTC. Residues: CSASSGYNEQFF.

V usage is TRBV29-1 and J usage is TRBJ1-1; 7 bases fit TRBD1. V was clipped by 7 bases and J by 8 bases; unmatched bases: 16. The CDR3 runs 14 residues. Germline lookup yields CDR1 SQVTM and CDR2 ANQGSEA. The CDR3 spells CSGVKSGGTDEAFF. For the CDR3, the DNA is TGCAGCGGTGTAAAATCGGGCGGGACAGACGAAGCTTTCTTT.

Written as DNA, the CDR3 is TGTGCCAGCAGCTCCCAAGAAAGTGCGGGTCGGGAGGGCTATGGCTACACCTTC. Its translation is CASSSQESAGREGYGYTF. This chain joins TRBV5-8 and TRBJ1-2; D unresolved. CDR3 length: 18 residues. Germline CDR1 SGHTS, CDR2 YDEGEE. Trimming left V 3 bases short and J 4 bases short, with 25 bases between.

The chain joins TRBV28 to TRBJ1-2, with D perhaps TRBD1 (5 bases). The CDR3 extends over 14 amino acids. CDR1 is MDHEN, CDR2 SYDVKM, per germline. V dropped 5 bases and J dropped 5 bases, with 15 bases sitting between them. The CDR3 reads CASSPAGLNYGYTF. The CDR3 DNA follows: TGTGCCAGCAGTCCAGCGGGACTCAATTATGGCTACACCTTC.

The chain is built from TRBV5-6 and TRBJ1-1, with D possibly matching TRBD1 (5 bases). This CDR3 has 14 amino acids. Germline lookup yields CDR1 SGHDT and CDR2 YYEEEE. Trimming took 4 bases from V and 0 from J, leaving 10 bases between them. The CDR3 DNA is TGTGCCAGCAGCCGGGGAGGGGTGAACACTGAAGCTTTCTTT. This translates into CASSRGGVNTEAFF.

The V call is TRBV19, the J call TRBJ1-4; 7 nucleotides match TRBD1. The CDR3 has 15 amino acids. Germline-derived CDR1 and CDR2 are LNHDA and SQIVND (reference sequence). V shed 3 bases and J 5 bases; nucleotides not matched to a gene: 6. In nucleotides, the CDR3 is TGTGCCAGTAGTATCGAAGGGACAGCGAATGAAAAACTGTTTTTT. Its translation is CASSIEGTANEKLFF.

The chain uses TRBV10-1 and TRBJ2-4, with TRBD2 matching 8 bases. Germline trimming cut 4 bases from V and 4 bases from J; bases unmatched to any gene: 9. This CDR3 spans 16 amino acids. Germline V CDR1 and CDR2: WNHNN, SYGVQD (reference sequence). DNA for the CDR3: TGCGCCAGCAGTGCGTCCCGGGAGGGCCTGAAAAACATTCAGTACTTC. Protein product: CASSASREGLKNIQYF.

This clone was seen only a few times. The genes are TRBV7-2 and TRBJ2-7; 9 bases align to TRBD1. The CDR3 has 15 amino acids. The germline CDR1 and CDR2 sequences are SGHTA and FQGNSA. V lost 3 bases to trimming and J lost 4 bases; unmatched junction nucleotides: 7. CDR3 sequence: CASSFGPDRGYEQYF. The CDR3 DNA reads TGTGCCAGCAGCTTCGGCCCGGACAGGGGATACGAGCAGTACTTC.

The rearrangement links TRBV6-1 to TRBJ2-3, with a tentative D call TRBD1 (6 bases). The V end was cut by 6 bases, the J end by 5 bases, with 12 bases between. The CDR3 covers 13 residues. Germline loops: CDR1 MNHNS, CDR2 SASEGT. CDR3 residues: CASRGADLDTQYF. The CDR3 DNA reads TGTGCCAGCAGGGGGGCGGACTTAGATACGCAGTATTTT.

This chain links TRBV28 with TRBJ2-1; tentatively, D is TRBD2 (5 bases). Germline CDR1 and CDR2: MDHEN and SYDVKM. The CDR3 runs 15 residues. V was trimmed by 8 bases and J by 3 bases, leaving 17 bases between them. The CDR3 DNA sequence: TGTGCCAGCTCTCCGAGGGCTTTAGACTACAATGAGCAGTTCTTC. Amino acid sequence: CASSPRALDYNEQFF.

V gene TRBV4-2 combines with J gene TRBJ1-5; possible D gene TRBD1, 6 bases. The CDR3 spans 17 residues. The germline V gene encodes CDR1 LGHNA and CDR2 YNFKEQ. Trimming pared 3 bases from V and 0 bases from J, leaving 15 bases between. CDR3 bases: TGTGCCAGCAGCCACAGGGGTTCCAGGGATAGCAATCAGCCCCAGCATTTT. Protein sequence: CASSHRGSRDSNQPQHF.

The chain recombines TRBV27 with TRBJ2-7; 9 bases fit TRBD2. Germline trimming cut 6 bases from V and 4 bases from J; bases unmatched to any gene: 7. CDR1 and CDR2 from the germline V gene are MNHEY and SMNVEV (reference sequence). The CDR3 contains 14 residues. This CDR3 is CASRPSGGKYEQYF. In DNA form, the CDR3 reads TGTGCCAGCAGACCCAGCGGGGGGAAGTACGAGCAGTACTTC.

The CDR3 sequence: CASSSGQPNTEAFF. In DNA, the CDR3 is TGTGCCAGCAGTTCAGGACAGCCGAACACTGAAGCTTTCTTT. V is TRBV28 and J is TRBJ1-1; a possible D gene is TRBD1 (6 bases). Trimming shortened V by 4 bases and J by 1 base, and 10 bases separated the two germline ends. The germline gives CDR1 MDHEN, CDR2 SYDVKM. This CDR3 region has 14 residues.